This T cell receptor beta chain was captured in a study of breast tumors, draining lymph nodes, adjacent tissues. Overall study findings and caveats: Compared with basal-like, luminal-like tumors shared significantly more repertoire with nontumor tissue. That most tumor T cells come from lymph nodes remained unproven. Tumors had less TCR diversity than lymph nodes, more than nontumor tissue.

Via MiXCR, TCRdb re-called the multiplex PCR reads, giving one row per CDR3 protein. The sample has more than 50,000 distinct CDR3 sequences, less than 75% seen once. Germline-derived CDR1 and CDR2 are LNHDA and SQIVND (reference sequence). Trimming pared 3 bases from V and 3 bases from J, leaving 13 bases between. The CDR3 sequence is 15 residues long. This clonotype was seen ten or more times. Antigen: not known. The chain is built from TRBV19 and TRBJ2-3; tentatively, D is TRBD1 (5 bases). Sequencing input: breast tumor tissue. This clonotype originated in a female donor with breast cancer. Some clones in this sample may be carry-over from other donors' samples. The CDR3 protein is CASSINGQGTDTQYF. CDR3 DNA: TGTGCCAGTAGTATCAACGGGCAGGGAACAGATACGCAGTATTTT.